This T cell receptor beta chain comes out of a study of cytomegalovirus exposure and HLA in healthy donors. Although they were nominally healthy when sampled, donors likely had unrecorded immune exposures. The primer mix had 60 Vbeta and 13 Jbeta primers. This table comes from immunoSEQ multiplex PCR, and its TCRdb copy is limited to in-frame clones, with some not included. Here the sample spans more than 150,000 clones, 78% being singletons. Study-level findings and limits: Later analysis identified several of the most significant clusters that appeared linked to common viral pathogens. HLA-A and HLA-B allele assignments for most subjects were reportedly predicted accurately using TCR beta sequences.

Remarks on this clone: Its antigen is unknown.

CDR1 and CDR2 (germline): KGHSH, LQKENI. The ends were cut back, 3 bases at V and 10 bases at J, with 10 bases in the middle. The CDR3 loop spans 12 amino acids. The sequence came from a male donor in good health and CMV-seronegative. The source material was PBMCs. V usage is TRBV18 and J usage is TRBJ2-4, with D possibly TRBD1 on 6 matching bases. The chain's CDR3 is CASSPDRQIQYF. As DNA, the CDR3 is TGTGCCAGCTCACCTGACAGGCAGATTCAGTACTTC.